Listed below are T cell receptor beta chains from one sample, sequenced in a study of blood T cell repertoires in COVID-19. Sequenced by immunoSEQ multiplex PCR; TCRdb stores in-frame clones only, minus some. The sample shows 200,000 to 250,000 clones, 82% of them seen only once. Sample: PBMCs or T cells enriched from blood (not recorded which). The receptor source for this set is a woman in her sixties or seventies who had recovered from COVID-19. Both conserved end residues are trimmed from each CDR3. Each record gives: J gene, V gene, CDR3 protein.

TRBJ1-1,TRBV12-3/TRBV12-4,ASSYRDMTEAF
TRBJ2-3,TRBV3-1/TRBV3-2,ASSQGTSGTDTQY
TRBJ1-1,TRBV5-4,ASSLQGLTEAF
TRBJ2-7,TRBV25-1,ASRVLFFTSMVI
TRBJ1-1,TRBV4-3,ASSQSTGSEAF
TRBJ2-5,TRBV5-4,ASSSETLGTQY
TRBJ1-5,TRBV2,ASGRGGNQPQH
TRBJ1-4,TRBV12-5,ASGYYRGIDEKLF
TRBJ2-7,TRBV29-1,SALPAGGSYEQY
TRBJ2-3,TRBV29-1,STPQGDTQY
TRBJ1-1,TRBV27,ASSSRTGGEAF
TRBJ2-7,TRBV18,ASSPIATSGSSEQY
TRBJ2-1,TRBV11-3,ASSLGTTAYNEQF
TRBJ2-1,TRBV11-1,ASSRSSRAHEQF
TRBJ2-3,TRBV18,ASSPRGYRGQTSTDTQY
TRBJ2-3,TRBV5-6,ASSWGPREVDTQY
TRBJ2-1,TRBV19,ASSLDRGVRPNEQF
TRBJ1-1,TRBV7-2,ASSWGQSEAF
TRBJ1-5,TRBV9,ASSLQGGNQPQH
TRBJ1-2,TRBV7-2,ASRHDRDYGYT
TRBJ2-1,TRBV11-2,ASSLVGLAVYNEQF
TRBJ2-3,TRBV2,ASSEALGSGGGNTQY